This T cell receptor beta chain was found in a study of T cells in localized non-small cell lung cancer. Worth noting for this clone: Its antigen is as yet unknown.

Notes on the study in general: Higher T cell density in the blood was associated with longer overall survival, whereas higher adjacent-lung clonality associated with shorter survival. Adjacent lung tissue had a median about 58 of the top 100 clones found in the tumor. Heterogeneity remains possible, as sequencing covered one tumor region only. Uninvolved adjacent lung showed the highest T cell clonality, exceeding tumor.

Germline V gene data show CDR1 as SGHRS and CDR2 as YFSETQ. This CDR3 region has 15 residues. After removal of 1 base from V and 10 bases from J, the junction contained 9 bases not matched to a gene. This table comes from immunoSEQ multiplex PCR, and its TCRdb copy is limited to in-frame clones, with some not included. This table has 1,100 to 1,500 clones, about 22% appearing once. This receptor was obtained from an older female donor with stage II squamous cell lung carcinoma. The V and J genes are TRBV5-1 and TRBJ2-1; 9 bases fit TRBD2. Material: lung tumor tissue, obtained before any cancer treatment. The CDR3 sequence: CASSLLAGGPSEQFF. CDR3 nucleotide sequence: TGCGCCAGCAGCTTGCTCGCGGGGGGGCCTAGCGAGCAGTTCTTC.